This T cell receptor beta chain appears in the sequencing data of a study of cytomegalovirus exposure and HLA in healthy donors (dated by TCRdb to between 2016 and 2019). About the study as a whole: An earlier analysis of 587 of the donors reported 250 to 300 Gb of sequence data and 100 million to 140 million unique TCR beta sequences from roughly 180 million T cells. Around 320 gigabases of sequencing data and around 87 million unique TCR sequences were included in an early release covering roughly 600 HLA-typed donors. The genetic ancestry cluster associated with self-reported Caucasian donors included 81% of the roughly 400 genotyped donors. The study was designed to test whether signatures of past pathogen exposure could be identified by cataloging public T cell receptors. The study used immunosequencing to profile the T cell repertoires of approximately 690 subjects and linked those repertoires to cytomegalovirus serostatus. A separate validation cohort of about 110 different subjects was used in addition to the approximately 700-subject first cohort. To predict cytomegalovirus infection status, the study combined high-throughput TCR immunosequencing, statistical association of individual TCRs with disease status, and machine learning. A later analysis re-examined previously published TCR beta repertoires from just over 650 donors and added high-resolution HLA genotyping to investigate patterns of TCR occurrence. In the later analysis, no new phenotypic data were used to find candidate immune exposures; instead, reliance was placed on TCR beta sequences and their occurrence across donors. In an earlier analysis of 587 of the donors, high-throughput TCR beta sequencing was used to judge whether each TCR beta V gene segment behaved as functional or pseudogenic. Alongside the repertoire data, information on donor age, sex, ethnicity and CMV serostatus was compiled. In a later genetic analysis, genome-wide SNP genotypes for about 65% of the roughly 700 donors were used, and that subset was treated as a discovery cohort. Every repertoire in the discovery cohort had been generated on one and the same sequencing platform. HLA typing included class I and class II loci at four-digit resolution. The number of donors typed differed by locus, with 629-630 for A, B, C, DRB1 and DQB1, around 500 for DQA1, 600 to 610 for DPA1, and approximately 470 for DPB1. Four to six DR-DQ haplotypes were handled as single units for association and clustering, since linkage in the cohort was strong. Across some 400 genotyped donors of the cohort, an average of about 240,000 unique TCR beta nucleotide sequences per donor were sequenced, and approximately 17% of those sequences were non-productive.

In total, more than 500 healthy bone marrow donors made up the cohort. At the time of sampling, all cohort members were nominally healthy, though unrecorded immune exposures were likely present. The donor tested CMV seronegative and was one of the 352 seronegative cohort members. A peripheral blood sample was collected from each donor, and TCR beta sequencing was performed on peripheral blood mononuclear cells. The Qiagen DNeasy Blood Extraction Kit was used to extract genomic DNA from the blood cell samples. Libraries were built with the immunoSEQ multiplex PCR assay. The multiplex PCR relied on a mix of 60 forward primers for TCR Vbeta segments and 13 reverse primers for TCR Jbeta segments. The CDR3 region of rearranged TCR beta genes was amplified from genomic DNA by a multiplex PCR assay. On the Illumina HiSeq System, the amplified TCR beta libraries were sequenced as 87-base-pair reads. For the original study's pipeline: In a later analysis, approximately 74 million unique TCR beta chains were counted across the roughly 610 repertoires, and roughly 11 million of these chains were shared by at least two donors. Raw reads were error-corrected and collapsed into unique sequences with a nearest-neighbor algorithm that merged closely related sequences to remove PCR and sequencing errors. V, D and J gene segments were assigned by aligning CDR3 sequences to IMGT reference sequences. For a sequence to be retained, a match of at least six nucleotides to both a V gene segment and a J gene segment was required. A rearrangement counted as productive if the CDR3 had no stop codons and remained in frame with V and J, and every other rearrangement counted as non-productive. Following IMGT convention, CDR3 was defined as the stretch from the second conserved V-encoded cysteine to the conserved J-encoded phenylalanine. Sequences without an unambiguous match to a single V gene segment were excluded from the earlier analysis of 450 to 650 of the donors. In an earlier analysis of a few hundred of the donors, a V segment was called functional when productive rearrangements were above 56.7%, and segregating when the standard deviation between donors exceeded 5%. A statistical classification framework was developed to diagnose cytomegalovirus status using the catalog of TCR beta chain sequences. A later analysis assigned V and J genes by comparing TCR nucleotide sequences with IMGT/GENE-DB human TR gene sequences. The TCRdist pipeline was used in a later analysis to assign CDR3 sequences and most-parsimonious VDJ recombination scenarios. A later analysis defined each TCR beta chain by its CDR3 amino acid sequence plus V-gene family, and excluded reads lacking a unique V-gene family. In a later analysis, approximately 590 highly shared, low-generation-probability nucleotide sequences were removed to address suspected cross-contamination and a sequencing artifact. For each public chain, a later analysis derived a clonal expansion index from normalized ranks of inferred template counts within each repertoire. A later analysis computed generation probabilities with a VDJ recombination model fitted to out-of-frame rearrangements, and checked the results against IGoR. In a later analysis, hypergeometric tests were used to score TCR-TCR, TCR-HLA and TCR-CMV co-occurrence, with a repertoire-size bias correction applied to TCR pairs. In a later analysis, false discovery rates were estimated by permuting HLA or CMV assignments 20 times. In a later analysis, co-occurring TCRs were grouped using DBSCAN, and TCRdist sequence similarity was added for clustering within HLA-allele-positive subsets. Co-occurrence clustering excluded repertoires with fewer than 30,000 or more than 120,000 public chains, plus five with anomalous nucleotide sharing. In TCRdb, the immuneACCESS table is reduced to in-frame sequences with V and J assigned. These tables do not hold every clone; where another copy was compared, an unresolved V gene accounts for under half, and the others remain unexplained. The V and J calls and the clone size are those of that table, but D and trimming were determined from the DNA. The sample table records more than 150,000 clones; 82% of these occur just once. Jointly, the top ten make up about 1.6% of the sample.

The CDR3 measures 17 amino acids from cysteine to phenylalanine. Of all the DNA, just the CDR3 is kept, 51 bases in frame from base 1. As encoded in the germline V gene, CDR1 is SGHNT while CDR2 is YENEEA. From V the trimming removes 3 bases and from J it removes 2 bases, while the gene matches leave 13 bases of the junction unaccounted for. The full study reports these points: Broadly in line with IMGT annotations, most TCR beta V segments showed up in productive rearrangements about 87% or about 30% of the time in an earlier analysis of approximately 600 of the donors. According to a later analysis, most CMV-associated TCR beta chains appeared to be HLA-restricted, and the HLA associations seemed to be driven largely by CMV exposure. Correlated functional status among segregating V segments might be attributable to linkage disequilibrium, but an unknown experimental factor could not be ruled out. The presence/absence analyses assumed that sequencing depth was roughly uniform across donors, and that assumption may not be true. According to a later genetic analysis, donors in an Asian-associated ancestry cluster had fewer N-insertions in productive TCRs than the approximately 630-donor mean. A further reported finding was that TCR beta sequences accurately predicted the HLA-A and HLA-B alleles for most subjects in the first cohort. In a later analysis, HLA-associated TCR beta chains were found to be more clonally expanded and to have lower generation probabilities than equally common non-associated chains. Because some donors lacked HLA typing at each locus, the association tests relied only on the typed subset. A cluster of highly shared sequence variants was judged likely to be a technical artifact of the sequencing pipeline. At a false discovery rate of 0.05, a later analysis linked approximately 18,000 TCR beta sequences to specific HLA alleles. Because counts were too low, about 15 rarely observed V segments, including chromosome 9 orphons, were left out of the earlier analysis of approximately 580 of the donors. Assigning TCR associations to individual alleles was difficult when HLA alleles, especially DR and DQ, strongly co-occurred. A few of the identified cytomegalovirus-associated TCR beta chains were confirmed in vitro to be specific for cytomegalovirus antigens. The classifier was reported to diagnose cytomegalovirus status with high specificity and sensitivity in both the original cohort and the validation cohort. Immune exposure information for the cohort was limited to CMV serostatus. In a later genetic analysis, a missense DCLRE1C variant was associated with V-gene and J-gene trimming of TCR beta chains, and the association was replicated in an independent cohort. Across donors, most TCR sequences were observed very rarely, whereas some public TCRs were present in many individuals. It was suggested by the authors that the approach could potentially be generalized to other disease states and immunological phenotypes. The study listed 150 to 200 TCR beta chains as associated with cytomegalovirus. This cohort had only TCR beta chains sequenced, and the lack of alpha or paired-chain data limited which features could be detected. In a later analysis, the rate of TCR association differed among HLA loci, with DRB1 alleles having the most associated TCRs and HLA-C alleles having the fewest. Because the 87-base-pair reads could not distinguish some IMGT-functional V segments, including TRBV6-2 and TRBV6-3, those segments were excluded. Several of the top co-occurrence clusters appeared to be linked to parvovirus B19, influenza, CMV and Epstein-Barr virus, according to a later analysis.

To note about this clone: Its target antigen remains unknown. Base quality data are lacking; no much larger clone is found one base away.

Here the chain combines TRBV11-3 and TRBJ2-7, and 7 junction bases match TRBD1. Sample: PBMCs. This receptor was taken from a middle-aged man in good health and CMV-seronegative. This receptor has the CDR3 CASSLEKTGNGAYEQYF. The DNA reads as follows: TGTGCCAGCAGCTTGGAGAAGACAGGGAATGGGGCCTACGAGCAGTACTTC.